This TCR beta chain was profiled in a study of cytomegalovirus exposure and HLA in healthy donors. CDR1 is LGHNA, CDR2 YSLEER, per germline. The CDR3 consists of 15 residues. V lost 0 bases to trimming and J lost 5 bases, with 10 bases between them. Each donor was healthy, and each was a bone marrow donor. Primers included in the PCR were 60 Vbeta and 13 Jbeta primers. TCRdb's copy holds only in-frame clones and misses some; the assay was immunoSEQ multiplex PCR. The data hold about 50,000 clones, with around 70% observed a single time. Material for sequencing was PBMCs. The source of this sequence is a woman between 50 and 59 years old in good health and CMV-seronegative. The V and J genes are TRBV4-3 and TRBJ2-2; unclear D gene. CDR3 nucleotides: TGCGCCAGCAGCCAAGATCCGGGTCGAACCGGGGAGCTGTTTTTT. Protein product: CASSQDPGRTGELFF.